This T cell receptor beta chain was captured by sequencing in a study of shared clonotypes between healthy human individuals. In germline, CDR1 is SGHRS, CDR2 YFSETQ. The V and J ends lost 4 bases and 0 bases respectively, with 18 bases between them. This CDR3 has 17 residues. Clones were read by immunoSEQ multiplex PCR, and TCRdb kept only the in-frame ones, dropping some. The top ten hold 0.5% to 0.65% of the sample, which has under 1,100,000 clones, 75% to 80% seen once. This TCR came from a man aged 18 to 30 in good health. Some clones in this sample may be carry-over from other donors' samples. V gene TRBV5-1 combines with J gene TRBJ2-3; TRBD1 might be the D (6 bases). The material sequenced was memory CD4+ T cells from PBMCs. The subset here: CD45RA-negative fraction. This CDR3 reads CASSAFQGPGSTDTQYF. In nucleotides, the CDR3 is TGCGCCAGCAGCGCGTTCCAGGGGCCGGGGAGCACAGATACGCAGTATTTT.